A single sample gave rise to the 15 T cell receptor beta chains below, sequenced in a study of T cell responses to AZD1222 COVID-19 vaccine. Profiled with immunoSEQ multiplex PCR; TCRdb holds only in-frame clones, not every one. Found here are fewer than 110,000 clones, around 84% of them singletons; the top ten hold over 1.2%. This specimen was peripheral blood, taken on day 0 of AZD1222 vaccination. The origin of the receptors is an adult in good health.

The chain combines TRBV4-1 with TRBJ1-5; perhaps TRBD1 as D (5 bases). CDR3 length equals 13 residues. Germline assignment: CDR1 MGHRA and CDR2 YSYEKL. V was shortened by 1 base and J by 5 bases, with 6 bases between the two germline ends. CDR3 protein: CASSQARDQPQHF. The CDR3, as DNA: TGCGCCAGCAGCCAAGCCAGGGATCAGCCCCAGCATTTT.

V and J are TRBV19 and TRBJ1-1; a possible D gene is TRBD1 (6 bases). Trimming took 7 bases from V and 2 from J, leaving 11 bases between them. This CDR3 is built from 13 residues. CDR1 and CDR2 from the germline V gene are LNHDA and SQIVND (reference sequence). CDR3 nucleotide sequence: TGTGCCAGTAACAGGGAGGTTAACACTGAAGCTTTCTTT. Protein: CASNREVNTEAFF.

The chain joins TRBV30 to TRBJ2-1; D gene ambiguous. V was trimmed by 2 bases and J by 10 bases, leaving 9 bases between them. Germline-derived CDR1 and CDR2 are GTSNPN and SVGIG (reference sequence). The CDR3 consists of 11 residues. Here the CDR3 reads CAWSREREQFF. CDR3 DNA sequence: TGTGCCTGGAGTAGAGAGCGAGAGCAGTTCTTC.

The chain has TRBV7-9 and TRBJ2-7, with D tentatively TRBD2 (6 bases). CDR3 size: 14 residues. V shed 3 bases and J shed 2 bases, with 11 bases lying between them. Germline V gives CDR1 SEHNR, CDR2 FQNEAQ (reference sequence). The CDR3 DNA is TGTGCCAGCAGCTTCGGGGACTTAACCTACGAGCAGTACTTC. Its translation is CASSFGDLTYEQYF.

The sample holds a few counts of this clone. V gene TRBV3-1 (or the pseudogene TRBV3-2) combines with J gene TRBJ2-2; 8 bases line up with TRBD1. The CDR3 is 17 residues long. Trimming removed 1 base from V and 0 bases from J; junction bases left unmatched: 4. The germline gives CDR1 LGHDT, CDR2 YNNKEL (reference sequence). CDR3 bases: TGTGCCAGCAGCCAAGTCCGGACAGGGCCGAACACCGGGGAGCTGTTTTTT. Its translation: CASSQVRTGPNTGELFF.

This chain joins TRBV27 and TRBJ1-2; weak D call: TRBD1 (6 bases). The germline V and J ends were trimmed by 5 bases and 6 bases, with 16 bases remaining between them. The CDR3 runs to 14 residues. Germline CDR1 is MNHEY and CDR2 is SMNVEV (reference sequence). CDR3 in amino acids: CASSPRGGQNGYTF. CDR3 in DNA: TGTGCCAGCAGTCCACGGGGGGGGCAGAATGGCTACACCTTC.

CDR3 region: CATSPGTVSSYNSPLHF. In DNA form, the CDR3 reads TGTGCCACCAGCCCCGGGACGGTCAGCTCCTATAATTCACCCCTCCACTTT. V is TRBV24-1 and J is TRBJ1-6, with a possible D match to TRBD1 (5 bases). The V gene's germline CDR1 is KGHDR and CDR2 SFDVKD. Trimming stripped 7 bases from V and 0 bases from J, with 15 bases between. This CDR3 has 17 residues.

The chain links TRBV5-1 to TRBJ1-6; D remains unclear. Germline CDR1 and CDR2: SGHRS and YFSETQ. CDR3 size: 15 residues. Trimming cost V 0 bases and J 6 bases, with 10 bases left between them. This CDR3 is CASSLALRVNSPLHF. The CDR3 bases are TGCGCCAGCAGCTTGGCCTTGAGGGTTAATTCACCCCTCCACTTT.

The V call is TRBV24-1, the J call TRBJ2-2; 7 positions agree with TRBD1. This CDR3 region has 15 residues. V lost 4 bases to trimming and J lost 4 bases; unmatched junction nucleotides: 5. Per germline, CDR1 KGHDR and CDR2 SFDVKD. CDR3 DNA sequence: TGTGCCACCAGTGAGGTTACAGGGGCCACCGGGGAGCTGTTTTTT. Translation: CATSEVTGATGELFF.

This clone has only one observation. The V call is TRBV6-2 or TRBV6-3, the J call TRBJ2-1; unclear D gene. Germline V gives CDR1 MNHEY, CDR2 SVGEGT. The CDR3 totals 12 residues. V was cut by 5 bases and J by 8 bases, with 10 bases left in between. CDR3 loop: CASSDYLHEQFF. Here the CDR3 DNA reads TGTGCCAGCAGTGATTACCTCCATGAGCAGTTCTTC.

This chain uses TRBV24-1 with TRBJ1-4; D is possibly TRBD1 (6 bases). This CDR3 has 13 residues. Germline values: CDR1 KGHDR, CDR2 SFDVKD. With 6 bases removed from V and 5 bases from J, the gap between germline ends came to 9 bases. In nucleotides, the CDR3 is TGTGCCACCAGTACCCAGGGGAATGAAAAACTGTTTTTT. Protein: CATSTQGNEKLFF.

The CDR3 DNA sequence: TGCGCCAGCAGCTGGCGACAGGGTGGATATGGCTACACCTTC. Its protein is CASSWRQGGYGYTF. The chain is built from TRBV5-1 and TRBJ1-2; 7 bases line up with TRBD1. V shed 3 bases and J 5 bases; nucleotides not matched to a gene: 7. Germline CDR1 is SGHRS and CDR2 is YFSETQ. CDR3 size: 14 residues.

V gene TRBV5-4 combines with J gene TRBJ2-3; D ambiguous. With 4 bases removed from V and 8 bases from J, the gap between germline ends came to 14 bases. The CDR3 has 13 residues. Germline CDR1 is SGHNT and CDR2 is YYREEE (reference sequence). The CDR3 reads CASSIPGIPTQYF. The CDR3 DNA sequence: TGTGCCAGCAGCATCCCCGGAATACCTACGCAGTATTTT.

The CDR3 loop reads CASSYLLAGQETQYF. The DNA for the CDR3 is TGTGCCAGCAGTTATCTTCTAGCGGGGCAAGAGACCCAGTACTTC. The V call is TRBV6-2 or TRBV6-3, the J call TRBJ2-5, with 9 positions matching TRBD2. V shed 3 bases and J 2 bases; nucleotides not matched to a gene: 4. The germline V gene has CDR1 MNHEY and CDR2 SVGEGT. This CDR3 region has 15 residues.

V is TRBV27 and J is TRBJ1-6; TRBD1 matches at 7 bases. The germline V gene has CDR1 MNHEY and CDR2 SMNVEV (reference sequence). The CDR3 spans 16 residues. V gave up 5 bases and J gave up 0 bases; unmatched junction bases: 4. The CDR3 here is CASSPGQSSYNSPLHF. As DNA, the CDR3 is TGTGCCAGCAGTCCGGGACAGAGCTCCTATAATTCACCCCTCCACTTT.